Shown below are 13 T cell receptor beta chains from a single sample sequenced in a study of human T cells and chemical hapten exposure. TCRdb reanalysed the RACE reads using MiXCR and keeps one entry per CDR3 protein. Here the sample spans fewer than 130,000 distinct CDR3 sequences, approximately 10% being singletons. Sample time point: patch test 1, 2 weeks after DPC sensitization. Treatment: therapeutic diphenylcyclopropenone sensitization with weekly scalp DPC. The sequenced sample was whole blood, obtained in connection with sensitization to the hapten diphenylcyclopropenone (DPC). The receptors were gathered from a woman in her thirties or forties with alopecia areata. Some clones in this sample may be carry-over from other donors' samples.

J is TRBJ2-1 and V is TRBV7-2; 7 positions match TRBD1. Germline trimming cut 2 bases from V and 4 bases from J; bases unmatched to any gene: 11. CDR1 is SGHTA, CDR2 FQGNSA, per germline. The CDR3 loop spans 17 amino acids. The CDR3 sequence is CASSLRAQGRIYNEQFF. For the CDR3, the DNA is TGTGCCAGCAGCTTAAGGGCACAGGGGCGGATTTACAATGAGCAGTTCTTC.

This clonotype was detected only a few times. The V call is TRBV20-1, the J call TRBJ2-1; D might be TRBD1 (6 bases). CDR3 length equals 13 residues. CDR1 and CDR2 (germline): DFQATT, SNEGSKA (reference sequence). Trimming pared 0 bases from V and 9 bases from J, leaving 12 bases between. CDR3: CSAREPGATEQFF. In DNA, the CDR3 is TGCAGTGCTAGAGAACCAGGGGCCACTGAGCAGTTCTTC.

This clonotype has only a few counts. V gene TRBV29-1 combines with J gene TRBJ2-5, with TRBD1 identical over 9 bases. The J segment lost 4 bases and the V segment lost 5 bases, leaving 11 bases of the junction unmatched. Germline lookup yields CDR1 SQVTM and CDR2 ANQGSEA. CDR3 length: 15 amino acids. CDR3 coding DNA: TGCAGCGTTAAAAGGACAGGGGCGGACGGAGAGACCCAGTACTTC. Protein sequence: CSVKRTGADGETQYF. The complete variable domain, with remaining parts taken from reference TRBV29-1 and TRBJ2-5, reads SAVISQKPSRDICQRGTSLTIQCQVDSQVTMMFWYRQQPGQSLTLIATANQGSEATYESGFVIDKFPISRPNLTFSTLTVSNMSPEDSSIYLCSVKRTGADGETQYFGPGTRLLVL.

V usage is TRBV29-1 and J usage is TRBJ1-1; D is unclear. CDR1 is SQVTM and CDR2 is ANQGSEA in the germline V gene. The CDR3 runs to 13 residues. The ends were cut back, 2 bases at V and 8 bases at J, with 15 bases in the middle. Here the CDR3 DNA reads TGCAGCGTTGAATTATTCGGACGGAGCGAAGCTTTCTTT. Its protein product is CSVELFGRSEAFF.

This clonotype has ten or more counts. The chain carries TRBV10-3 and TRBJ2-1, with 13 bases matching TRBD2. From germline, CDR1 is ENHRY and CDR2 SYGVKD. Trimming removed 6 bases from V and 8 bases from J; junction bases left unmatched: 7. The CDR3 totals 15 residues. The CDR3 reads CAIRTTSGRVDEQFF. CDR3 in DNA: TGTGCCATCAGGACAACTAGCGGGAGGGTCGATGAGCAGTTCTTC.

This clonotype has a count of ten or more. This chain links TRBV6-5 with TRBJ1-6; maybe TRBD1 (5 bases). This CDR3 spans 17 amino acids. The germline gives CDR1 MNHEY, CDR2 SVGAGI. V shed 2 bases and J shed 5 bases, with 16 bases lying between them. In DNA, the CDR3 is TGTGCCAGCAGTTACAGGGGAGTGGCTGGCCATAATTCACCCCTCCACTTT. This encodes CASSYRGVAGHNSPLHF.

This clonotype came up a few times. The chain joins TRBV7-2 to TRBJ2-1, with 14 bases fitting TRBD2. J gave up 4 bases and V 0 bases, and 11 bases lay outside the gene matches. Germline V gives CDR1 SGHTA, CDR2 FQGNSA. The CDR3 length is 20 residues. CDR3 sequence (DNA): TGTGCCAGCAGCTTAGCGGGACTAGCGGGGGCCCCGACCCCTTACAATGAGCAGTTCTTC. This sequence encodes CASSLAGLAGAPTPYNEQFF.

This clonotype was counted at least ten times. The V call is TRBV4-1, the J call TRBJ2-7; no firm D call. This CDR3 is built from 12 residues. V shed 4 bases and J shed 3 bases, with 7 bases lying between them. Germline values: CDR1 MGHRA, CDR2 YSYEKL. Here the CDR3 reads CASSRQSYEQYF. The CDR3 region has the DNA TGCGCCAGCAGCCGGCAGAGCTACGAGCAGTACTTC.

The chain has TRBV5-1 and TRBJ1-1; D call uncertain. Trimming cost V 0 bases and J 1 base, with 13 bases left between them. The CDR3 has 16 amino acids. Per the germline V gene, CDR1 is SGHRS and CDR2 is YFSETQ. CDR3 residues: CASSLVVTEQNTEAFF. The CDR3 nucleotides are TGCGCCAGCAGCTTGGTTGTCACTGAACAGAACACTGAAGCTTTCTTT.

This clonotype was counted many times. The V gene is TRBV7-9, the J gene TRBJ2-7; D perhaps matches TRBD2 (5 bases). The V gene's germline CDR1 is SEHNR and CDR2 FQNEAQ (reference sequence). This CDR3 is 15 amino acids long. V was pared by 1 base and J by 2 bases, with 12 bases between. The CDR3 here is CASSLVSGKAYEQYF. CDR3 nucleotide sequence: TGTGCCAGCAGCTTAGTAAGCGGCAAAGCCTACGAGCAGTACTTC.

Comments on this clonotype: A read error may account for a junction end that differs from germline. The chain couples TRBV3-1 to TRBJ1-6, with 8 bases that match TRBD1. The CDR3 runs 16 residues. Germline loops: CDR1 LGHDT, CDR2 YNNKEL (reference sequence). The CDR3 loop reads CASSPKTGVGDSPFHF. CDR3 in DNA: TGTGCCAGCAGCCCAAAGACAGGGGTTGGTGATTCACCCTTCCACTTT. The entire variable domain, with the rest obtained from reference TRBV3-1 and TRBJ1-6, is as follows: DTAVSQTPKYLVTQMGNDKSIKCEQNLGHDTMYWYKQDSKKFLKIMFSYNNKELIINETVPNRFSPKSPDKAHLNLHINSLELGDSAVYFCASSPKTGVGDSPFHFGNGTRLTVT.

Ten or more counts support this clonotype. This chain connects TRBV7-9 to TRBJ2-1; no definite D call. The germline V and J ends were trimmed by 5 bases and 8 bases, with 10 bases remaining between them. Germline V gene lookup returns CDR1 SEHNR and CDR2 FQNEAQ (reference sequence). The CDR3 sequence is 12 residues long. The CDR3 region is CASSRSWDEQFF. CDR3 sequence (DNA): TGTGCCAGCAGCCGATCCTGGGATGAGCAGTTCTTC.

This clonotype has at least ten counts. The rearrangement uses TRBV3-1 and TRBJ2-2, with TRBD2 matching 14 bases. The CDR3 contains 16 residues. Germline V CDR1 and CDR2: LGHDT, YNNKEL (reference sequence). V lost 4 bases, J lost 3 bases, and 1 base stayed unmatched. CDR3 DNA: TGTGCCAGCAGCCGGACTAGCGGGAGGTACACCGGGGAGCTGTTTTTT. It translates to CASSRTSGRYTGELFF. Together with reference TRBV3-1 and TRBJ2-2, the CDR3 gives the full variable domain: DTAVSQTPKYLVTQMGNDKSIKCEQNLGHDTMYWYKQDSKKFLKIMFSYNNKELIINETVPNRFSPKSPDKAHLNLHINSLELGDSAVYFCASSRTSGRYTGELFFGEGSRLTVL.